This T cell receptor (beta chain) was sequenced for a study of T-cell memory formation after mild COVID-19. The overall study: Each donor largely had its own TCR clusters.

Only a few counts were recorded for this clonotype. The V and J ends lost 3 bases and 9 bases, in that order; junction bases with no gene match: 4. The CDR3 spans 13 residues. From the 5' RACE reads, TCRdb called clonotypes with MiXCR, one entry per CDR3 protein. Of about 400,000 distinct CDR3 sequences detected, 20% to 30% appear once; the ten largest clones hold 8.8%. The sequence was collected from an adult woman who had mild COVID-19 (a few samples of this study predate the infection). Cell type and time point are not known. Sequencing was carried out using PBMCs or a T cell subset sorted from them (not recorded which). This chain connects TRBV12-3 or TRBV12-4 to TRBJ2-1, with TRBD1 matching 8 bases. The CDR3 reads CASSFGQGGEQFF. The CDR3 region has the DNA TGTGCCAGCAGTTTTGGACAGGGTGGTGAGCAGTTCTTC.